This T cell receptor beta chain comes out of a study of control samples from healthy donors and cancer patients. Germline V gene sequence: CDR1 MGHRA, CDR2 YSYEKL. Unmatched junction bases numbered 9, after V lost 1 base and J lost 10 bases. CDR3 length equals 15 residues. Sequencing used immunoSEQ multiplex PCR; TCRdb keeps in-frame clones, though not all of them. This table has approximately 83,000 clones, 80% to 95% appearing once. Sequenced material: blood. The chain employs TRBV4-1 and TRBJ2-1; 8 bases match TRBD2. This TCR was sampled from a woman in her twenties or thirties in good health. CDR3 coding DNA: TGCGCCAGCAGCCAAGTTCAAGCGGGGGACCAGGAGCAGTTCTTC. It codes for CASSQVQAGDQEQFF.